This T cell receptor (beta chain) comes out of a study of T cell changes during pregnancy in multiple sclerosis. There are 18 residues in the CDR3. V was pared by 4 bases and J by 2 bases, with 5 bases of the junction left unmatched. The germline CDR1 and CDR2 sequences are SGHTA and FQGNSA. Clones were sequenced by immunoSEQ multiplex PCR, and TCRdb holds only the in-frame ones, with some missing. The sample shows 61,000 or so clones, 90% to 95% of them seen only once. This sequence was found in a female donor with multiple sclerosis, enrolled in a pregnancy study. This chain joins TRBV7-2 and TRBJ2-4, with 16 bases fitting TRBD2. The sequencing used CD4+ T cells from peripheral blood mononuclear cells, collected before pregnancy. In nucleotides, the CDR3 is TGTGCCAGCAGCTCGCCGGGACTAGCGGGAGGGACCAAAAACATTCAGTACTTC. Its translation: CASSSPGLAGGTKNIQYF.